This TCR beta chain is from a study of T cells in localized non-small cell lung cancer. Only in-frame clones appear in the TCRdb table, and some are missing; sequencing was by immunoSEQ multiplex PCR. Among some 2,000 clones listed, around 27% were seen once. Trimming removed 0 bases from V and 2 bases from J, with 9 bases in between. CDR1 is SGHRS and CDR2 is YFSETQ in the germline V gene. CDR3 length: 14 residues. The TCR sequence derives from a female donor aged 60 or older with stage I lung adenocarcinoma. The specimen was normal lung tissue next to the tumor, collected before any cancer treatment. The chain has TRBV5-1 and TRBJ2-7, with D possibly being TRBD1 (5 bases). This CDR3 is CASSLAVQAYEQYF. CDR3 DNA: TGCGCCAGCAGCTTGGCCGTACAGGCCTACGAGCAGTACTTC.